The text below deals with one T cell receptor beta chain. There is no known antigen for this receptor. Per-base quality was not reported, and no clone a single base away is much larger than it. The collaborating institutions used their own protocols to collect whole blood in K2EDTA tubes. For TCRbeta analysis, collaborators shipped samples in one of three forms: frozen whole blood, isolated PBMCs, or DNA extracted from either of those sample types. In the germline V gene, CDR1 corresponds to LGHNA and CDR2 to YSLEER. After removal of 1 base from V and 8 bases from J, the junction retains 5 bases not matched to a gene. The CDR3 runs 15 amino acids, cysteine and phenylalanine included. Only the CDR3 DNA is retained, 45 bases long and in frame from the first base. TCRbeta CDR3 regions were amplified from genomic DNA by means of the immunoSEQ Assay, a bias-controlled multiplex PCR. The authors processed their data as follows. Nucleated cell counts per sample were estimated from amplification of reference gene primers within the assay. Sequence reads were collapsed and filtered to measure the absolute abundance of every unique TCRbeta CDR3 rearrangement. For each sample, productive Simpson clonality was calculated as the square root of Simpson's diversity index across productive rearrangements. TCRdb retrieved this table from immuneACCESS and kept in-frame rearrangements only. Not all clones are present; in checked studies, unresolved V genes account for under half, and no reason is known for the remainder. V and J calls and clone size follow that table, whereas D and trimming were derived from the DNA. In all, the sample holds 70,000 to 95,000 clones, and just over 85% of those were seen once. The ten largest clonotypes hold more than 4.5% of the sample.

This record comes from a study of blood T cell repertoires in COVID-19 (TCRdb year 2020). Regarding the research as a whole: Samples from collaborators originated in the United States, Italy and Spain and spanned both the acute and convalescent phases of COVID-19. Samples came from the ongoing ImmuneRACE study (first 160 participants) plus 1,254 subjects from 6 global collaborators. The sample metadata nearly always contained a de-identified subject ID, COVID-19 status, age in years and sex. The material from the prospective study consisted of cDNA or gDNA derived from T cells, B-cell-depleted T cells, or PBMCs. Deeply sampled blood TCRbeta repertoires from subjects exposed to, actively infected with, or recovered from COVID-19 were included in the dataset. Where HLA class I and class II types were available, the types were taken from metadata supplied by the sample provider, not from assay-based typing. The repertoires were made available in a free public database intended to serve as a resource for research on the immune response to SARS-CoV-2.

The paper as a whole reports these results and caveats: Clinical and demographic metadata were provided uncurated, with the amount varying by source and participant.

The receptor chain draws on TRBV4-3 and TRBJ2-1, with 10 bases matching TRBD2. This sequence was found in a woman older than 75 with acute or convalescent COVID-19. Specimen: peripheral blood. The CDR3 protein is CASSQGALAGDEQFF. The nucleotide sequence reads TGCGCCAGCAGCCAAGGAGCCCTAGCGGGGGATGAGCAGTTCTTC.